The 4 T cell receptor beta chains given below trace back to one sample, sequenced in a study of T cell responses to AZD1222 COVID-19 vaccine. TCRdb's copy holds only in-frame clones and misses some; the assay was immunoSEQ multiplex PCR. The sample has 100,000 to 110,000 clones, roughly 86% seen once. Source: peripheral blood, taken on day 0 of MenACWY control vaccination. These TCRs come from an adult in good health.

V is TRBV4-3 and J is TRBJ1-5; D not resolved. This CDR3 has 13 residues. Germline V CDR1 and CDR2: LGHNA, YSLEER. V lost 0 bases and J lost 7, with 7 bases in between. The CDR3 nucleotides are TGCGCCAGCAGCCAAGATCCGCGGCAGCCCCAGCATTTT. This sequence encodes CASSQDPRQPQHF.

The chain employs TRBV18 and TRBJ1-4, with D perhaps TRBD1 (5 bases). V dropped 0 bases and J dropped 7 bases, with 15 bases sitting between them. The CDR3 consists of 16 residues. Germline V gene lookup returns CDR1 KGHSH and CDR2 LQKENI. In nucleotides, the CDR3 is TGTGCCAGCTCACCACCGGGTCGGAGGGACGCTGAAAAACTGTTTTTT. Protein: CASSPPGRRDAEKLFF.

This clone was seen just once. This rearrangement joins TRBV5-4 to TRBJ2-5; D ambiguous. CDR1 and CDR2 (germline): SGHNT, YYREEE (reference sequence). V dropped 1 base and J dropped 5 bases, with 12 bases sitting between them. This CDR3 has 14 amino acids. CDR3 amino acids: CASSLPTSRETQYF. In DNA form, the CDR3 reads TGTGCCAGCAGCTTGCCTACCTCTCGGGAGACCCAGTACTTC.

The V and J genes are TRBV7-2 and TRBJ2-1; D is unresolved. This CDR3 spans 13 amino acids. V lost 7 bases to trimming and J lost 5 bases, with 12 bases between them. Germline CDR1 SGHTA, CDR2 FQGNSA. DNA for the CDR3: TGTGCCAGCAACCCAAACAGAGACAATGAGCAGTTCTTC. Translated: CASNPNRDNEQFF.